This T cell receptor beta chain came from a study of T cell repertoires in cytomegalovirus infection. Background on the study: Through public TCR beta signatures, both CMV infection and matching HLA type were indicated.

V was trimmed by 2 bases and J by 2 bases, leaving 12 bases between them. Per germline, CDR1 MNHNS and CDR2 SASEGT. The CDR3 length is 15 residues. Worth noting for this clonotype: No antigen is known for it.

TCRdb analysed the reads with MiXCR anew, one entry per CDR3 protein. The sample holds around 900,000 distinct CDR3 sequences, approximately 32% seen once. The sample was cultured CD8+ T cells from PBMCs, taken from culture after CMV antigen stimulation. The V and J genes are TRBV6-1 and TRBJ1-2, with D perhaps matching TRBD1 (6 bases). This TCR was recovered from a human donor in good health (CMV status not recorded). Some clones in this sample may be carry-over from other donors' samples. The CDR3 bases are TGTGCCAGCAGTGAAAGACAGGCTGACAACTATGGCTACACCTTC. Translation: CASSERQADNYGYTF.